The rows below give T cell receptor beta chains drawn from one sample of a study of tissue T cells after allogeneic stem cell transplantation. Using immunoSEQ multiplex PCR, the repertoire was profiled, and TCRdb retains in-frame clones only, with some absent. The sample lists roughly 25,000 clones; 70% to 75% were seen once. This sample comprised tissue from the ileum, obtained at autopsy. All receptors derive from an older female donor with lung cancer. CDR3s include the opening cysteine and the closing phenylalanine or tryptophan. D genes are given only for firm matches. Size values are once, few and many counts, or a class for expanded clones, and some rows have none.

v_call: TRBV11-2; j_call: TRBJ2-5; d_call: -; clone_size: -; cdr3_nt: TGTGCCAGCAGCTTAGATTCAGGGGCACCAGGGCCCAAGTACTTC; cdr3_aa: CASSLDSGAPGPKYF
v_call: TRBV11-2; j_call: TRBJ2-3; d_call: -; clone_size: once; cdr3_nt: TGTGCCAGCAGCTCTACGTACAATACGCAGTATTTT; cdr3_aa: CASSSTYNTQYF
v_call: TRBV5-5; j_call: TRBJ2-3; d_call: -; clone_size: -; cdr3_nt: TGTGCCAGCAGCGACCTTACTAGGGGAGTCCCAGATACGCAGTATTTT; cdr3_aa: CASSDLTRGVPDTQYF
v_call: TRBV11-1; j_call: TRBJ2-7; d_call: TRBD1; clone_size: -; cdr3_nt: TGTGCCAGCAGCTACCGACAGGGGAGCTACGAGCAGTACTTC; cdr3_aa: CASSYRQGSYEQYF
v_call: TRBV6-1; j_call: TRBJ2-4; d_call: -; clone_size: -; cdr3_nt: TGTGCCAGCAGTGAAAGTTTCACCCAGCTAGCCAAAAACATTCAGTACTTC; cdr3_aa: CASSESFTQLAKNIQYF
v_call: TRBV7-6; j_call: TRBJ2-1; d_call: -; clone_size: -; cdr3_nt: TGTGCCAGCAGCTTAGCGTTGGTAGCGTTGGATGAGCAGTTCTTC; cdr3_aa: CASSLALVALDEQFF
v_call: TRBV14; j_call: TRBJ2-1; d_call: -; clone_size: -; cdr3_nt: TGTGCCAGCAGCCCGATCCCGGGACAAAGTCTGTACAATGAGCAGTTCTTC; cdr3_aa: CASSPIPGQSLYNEQFF
v_call: TRBV14; j_call: TRBJ2-5; d_call: -; clone_size: -; cdr3_nt: TGTGCCAGCAGCTTAGGGGAGTCCGACCAAGAGACCCAGTACTTC; cdr3_aa: CASSLGESDQETQYF
v_call: TRBV6-6; j_call: TRBJ1-1; d_call: -; clone_size: -; cdr3_nt: TGTGCCAGCAGTTACGATCGAGAAGCTTTCTTT; cdr3_aa: CASSYDREAFF
v_call: TRBV7-9; j_call: TRBJ2-7; d_call: -; clone_size: few; cdr3_nt: TGTGCCAGCAGCTTAGCTCCGGGTAGTGGAAGCTCCTACGAGCAGTACTTC; cdr3_aa: CASSLAPGSGSSYEQYF
v_call: TRBV11-2; j_call: TRBJ2-2; d_call: -; clone_size: -; cdr3_nt: TGTGCCAGCAGCTTAGGGCTGAACACCGGGGAGCTGTTTTTT; cdr3_aa: CASSLGLNTGELFF
v_call: TRBV6-6; j_call: TRBJ2-5; d_call: -; clone_size: once; cdr3_nt: TGTGCCAGCAGTCTTAGTGAGACCCAGTACTTC; cdr3_aa: CASSLSETQYF
v_call: TRBV29-1; j_call: TRBJ1-5; d_call: TRBD1; clone_size: few; cdr3_nt: TGCAGCGTCGAAATCGGACAGGGAAGATCGCATTTT; cdr3_aa: CSVEIGQGRSHF
v_call: TRBV3-1/TRBV3-2; j_call: TRBJ1-5; d_call: -; clone_size: -; cdr3_nt: TGTGCCAGCAGCCCTCGGGGACCGATTGAAAATCAGCCCCAGCATTTT; cdr3_aa: CASSPRGPIENQPQHF
v_call: TRBV4-1; j_call: TRBJ2-3; d_call: TRBD2; clone_size: once; cdr3_nt: TGCGCCAGCAGCCAGGGGCTTTTGGCGGGGGGTCCCACAGATACGCAGTATTTT; cdr3_aa: CASSQGLLAGGPTDTQYF
v_call: TRBV2; j_call: TRBJ1-1; d_call: -; clone_size: -; cdr3_nt: TGTGCCAGCAGGACGGGACAAATGAACACTGAAGCTTTCTTT; cdr3_aa: CASRTGQMNTEAFF
v_call: TRBV15; j_call: TRBJ2-1; d_call: TRBD2; clone_size: -; cdr3_nt: TGTGCCACCAGCAGAGATATGGGGACTAGCGCGAGAAATGAGCAGTTCTTC; cdr3_aa: CATSRDMGTSARNEQFF
v_call: TRBV4-1; j_call: TRBJ2-4; d_call: -; clone_size: medium-sized; cdr3_nt: TGCGCCAGCAGCTCGAAGAGGGACACATCTAGGGCTTACGATAACATTCAGTACTTC; cdr3_aa: CASSSKRDTSRAYDNIQYF
v_call: TRBV15; j_call: TRBJ2-3; d_call: -; clone_size: -; cdr3_nt: TGTGCCACCAGCAAGGATGGACGGGGCACAGATACGCAGTATTTT; cdr3_aa: CATSKDGRGTDTQYF
v_call: TRBV18; j_call: TRBJ2-7; d_call: TRBD1; clone_size: few; cdr3_nt: TGTGCCAGCTCGATAGACAGGGGATCCTACGAGCAGTACTTC; cdr3_aa: CASSIDRGSYEQYF
v_call: TRBV6-6; j_call: TRBJ2-3; d_call: TRBD2; clone_size: -; cdr3_nt: TGTGCCAGCACTCAACTCCCTAGCGGGGGGACAGATACGCAGTATTTT; cdr3_aa: CASTQLPSGGTDTQYF
v_call: TRBV7-9; j_call: TRBJ1-6; d_call: -; clone_size: -; cdr3_nt: TGTGCCAGCAGCTTAAGGACTGAAGCACCCCTCCACTTT; cdr3_aa: CASSLRTEAPLHF
v_call: TRBV7-9; j_call: TRBJ1-1; d_call: TRBD1; clone_size: -; cdr3_nt: TGTGCCAGCAGCTTGGGACAGGGGTTGAACACTGAAGCTTTCTTT; cdr3_aa: CASSLGQGLNTEAFF
v_call: TRBV29-1; j_call: TRBJ1-1; d_call: TRBD1; clone_size: -; cdr3_nt: TGCAGCGCCCACAGGGGACGGAACACTGAAGCTTTCTTT; cdr3_aa: CSAHRGRNTEAFF
v_call: TRBV18; j_call: TRBJ1-1; d_call: -; clone_size: once; cdr3_nt: TGTGCCAGCTCACCACCGGGTACCGGGGGCGGATCGGAAGCTTTCTTT; cdr3_aa: CASSPPGTGGGSEAFF
v_call: TRBV19; j_call: TRBJ1-5; d_call: -; clone_size: -; cdr3_nt: TGTGCCAGTAGTACTGGAGGGACCCCCGTTAAGCCCCAGCATTTT; cdr3_aa: CASSTGGTPVKPQHF
v_call: TRBV5-6; j_call: TRBJ2-1; d_call: TRBD2; clone_size: -; cdr3_nt: TGTGCCAGCAGCTCCAGACTAGCGTATGAGCAGTTCTTC; cdr3_aa: CASSSRLAYEQFF
v_call: TRBV7-9; j_call: TRBJ1-1; d_call: -; clone_size: few; cdr3_nt: TGTGCCAGCAGCTCGCCCGACAGGAACACTGAAGCTTTCTTT; cdr3_aa: CASSSPDRNTEAFF
v_call: TRBV27; j_call: TRBJ1-5; d_call: -; clone_size: -; cdr3_nt: TGTGCCAGCAGTTTGGTCCCCAGGAACAATCAGCCCCAGCATTTT; cdr3_aa: CASSLVPRNNQPQHF
v_call: TRBV7-2; j_call: TRBJ2-1; d_call: -; clone_size: -; cdr3_nt: TGTGCCAGCAGCCGGGACGGTTCCTACAATGAGCAGTTCTTC; cdr3_aa: CASSRDGSYNEQFF
v_call: TRBV6-5; j_call: TRBJ1-5; d_call: TRBD1; clone_size: -; cdr3_nt: TGTGCCAGCAGTTCCAGGGGGCGCGGTCAGCCCCAGCATTTT; cdr3_aa: CASSSRGRGQPQHF
v_call: TRBV6-5; j_call: TRBJ1-2; d_call: -; clone_size: -; cdr3_nt: TGTGCCAGCAGAGGGCAGGGTGAGGACTATGGCTACACCTTC; cdr3_aa: CASRGQGEDYGYTF
v_call: TRBV11-3; j_call: TRBJ1-2; d_call: TRBD1; clone_size: -; cdr3_nt: TGTGCCAGCAGCTCGAAAGGCGGGACAGGGGACCGTGGCTACACCTTC; cdr3_aa: CASSSKGGTGDRGYTF